The following is a T cell receptor beta chain sequence with its context. The sample comes from a study of blood T cell repertoires in COVID-19. For the study at large: The United States, Italy and Spain supplied acute and convalescent COVID-19 samples. The analysed material was cDNA or gDNA that came from T cells, B-cell-depleted T cells, or PBMCs.

Libraries were prepared by immunoSEQ multiplex PCR; TCRdb keeps only in-frame clonotypes and omits some of them. The sample gives about 270,000 clones, approximately 81% of which show up once; 2.5% to 3.5% is in the top ten. Germline CDR1 SGHTA, CDR2 FQGNSA. V trimming: 4 bases; J trimming: 0 bases; junction bases outside the gene matches: 3. The CDR3 contains 15 residues. What was sequenced was peripheral blood. The chain uses TRBV7-2 and TRBJ1-1, with 9 nucleotides matching TRBD1. This clonotype was sampled from a woman aged 18 to 35 with acute or convalescent COVID-19. As DNA, the CDR3 is TGTGCCAGCAGCTGGGGACAGGGCGTGAACACTGAAGCTTTCTTT. It yields the protein CASSWGQGVNTEAFF. The full variable domain, rest sourced from reference TRBV7-2 and TRBJ1-1, is GAGVSQSPSNKVTEKGKDVELRCDPISGHTALYWYRQSLGQGLEFLIYFQGNSAPDKSGLPSDRFSAERTGGSVSTLTIQRTQQEDSAVYLCASSWGQGVNTEAFFGQGTRLTVV.